The T cell receptor beta chain under discussion was sequenced for a study of cytomegalovirus exposure and HLA in healthy donors (dated by TCRdb to 2016 to 2017). Study-level background: An earlier analysis of under 600 of the donors reported approximately 270 Gb of sequence data and some 120 million unique TCR beta sequences from 150 million to 200 million T cells. Besides the first cohort of roughly 660 subjects, a separate validation cohort made up of 120 different subjects was used. Of the roughly 400 genotyped donors, 65% to 90% fell in the genetic ancestry cluster associated with self-reported Caucasian donors. The study used immunosequencing to profile the T cell repertoires of hundreds of subjects and linked those repertoires to cytomegalovirus serostatus. Because of strong linkage in the cohort, a few DR-DQ haplotypes were treated as single units for association and clustering. The later analysis used no new phenotypic data to find candidate immune exposures, relying instead on TCR beta sequences and their occurrence across donors. A later analysis re-examined previously published TCR beta repertoires from around 670 donors and added high-resolution HLA genotyping to investigate patterns of TCR occurrence. HLA typing covered class I and class II loci at four-digit resolution. Every repertoire in the discovery cohort had been generated on one and the same sequencing platform. Typing coverage differed by locus: A, B, C, DRB1 and DQB1 were typed in about 629-640 donors, DQA1 in 500 to 550, DPA1 in 600 to 610, and DPB1 in just under 490. Donor age, sex, ethnicity and CMV serostatus were compiled alongside the repertoire data. Among some 410 genotyped donors of the cohort, an average of about 240,000 unique TCR beta nucleotide sequences were sequenced per donor, roughly 20% of them non-productive. The study aimed to test whether cataloging public T cell receptors could reveal signatures of past pathogen exposure. Roughly 310 gigabases of sequencing data and around 87 million unique TCR sequences were included in an early release covering over 600 HLA-typed donors. To predict cytomegalovirus infection status, the study combined high-throughput TCR immunosequencing, statistical association of individual TCRs with disease status, and machine learning. In a later genetic analysis, genome-wide SNP genotypes for about three fifths of the roughly 670 donors were used, and that subset was treated as a discovery cohort. An earlier analysis of about 620 of the donors applied high-throughput TCR beta sequencing to assess whether each TCR beta V gene segment acted as functional or pseudogenic. Points the paper makes about the study in general: A later analysis found that HLA-associated TCR beta chains were more clonally expanded and had lower generation probabilities than equally common non-associated chains. Because the 87-base-pair reads could not distinguish some IMGT-functional V segments, including TRBV6-2 and TRBV6-3, those segments were excluded. The classifier was reported to diagnose cytomegalovirus status with high specificity and sensitivity in both the original and validation cohorts. A later genetic analysis associated a missense DCLRE1C variant with V-gene and J-gene trimming of TCR beta chains, and an independent cohort replicated the association. A later analysis associated around 16,000 TCR beta sequences with specific HLA alleles at a false discovery rate of 0.05. Strong co-occurrence of HLA alleles, especially DR and DQ, made assigning TCR associations to individual alleles difficult. Most CMV-associated TCR beta chains appeared to be HLA-restricted in a later analysis, and the HLA associations seemed to be driven largely by CMV exposure. A further reported finding was that TCR beta sequences accurately predicted the HLA-A and HLA-B alleles for most subjects in the first cohort. In a later analysis, the rate of TCR association differed among HLA loci, with DRB1 alleles having the most associated TCRs and HLA-C alleles having the fewest. The authors suggested that the approach could potentially be generalized to other disease states and immunological phenotypes. Several of the top co-occurrence clusters appeared to be linked to parvovirus B19, influenza, CMV and Epstein-Barr virus, according to a later analysis. A cluster of highly shared sequence variants was judged likely to be a technical artifact of the sequencing pipeline. In the study, 150 to 200 TCR beta chains were listed as associated with cytomegalovirus. A later genetic analysis reported fewer N-insertions in productive TCRs among donors in an Asian-associated ancestry cluster than the roughly 620-donor mean. In this cohort, only TCR beta chains were sequenced, and detectable features were limited by the absence of alpha or paired-chain data. In vitro tests confirmed that a few of the cytomegalovirus-associated TCR beta chains recognize cytomegalovirus antigens. The earlier analysis of approximately 590 of the donors excluded about 16 rarely observed V segments, including chromosome 9 orphons, because counts were too low. The only immune exposure information available for the cohort was CMV serostatus. The presence/absence analyses assumed that sequencing depth was roughly uniform across donors, and that assumption may not be true. An earlier analysis of approximately 590 of the donors showed that most TCR beta V segments appeared in productive rearrangements either about 90% or about 30% of the time, which broadly matched IMGT annotations. HLA typing was unavailable for some donors at each locus, so association tests used only the typed subset. Most TCR sequences were seen in very few donors, while some public TCRs were found in many individuals. Linkage disequilibrium might explain the correlated functional status among segregating V segments, but an unknown experimental factor could not be ruled out.

Preparation of the library involved the immunoSEQ multiplex PCR assay. For the multiplex PCR, a mixture combining 60 forward primers for TCR Vbeta segments and 13 reverse primers for TCR Jbeta segments was used. The CDR3 region of rearranged TCR beta genes was amplified from genomic DNA with a multiplex PCR assay. The amplified TCR beta libraries were sequenced on the Illumina HiSeq System as 87-base-pair reads. In the authors' own workflow: A later analysis counted 75 million to 100 million unique TCR beta chains across the 690 or so repertoires, and about 10 million of these chains were shared by at least two donors. To remove PCR and sequencing errors, raw reads were error-corrected and collapsed into unique sequences using a nearest-neighbor algorithm that merged closely related sequences. CDR3 sequences were aligned to IMGT reference sequences to assign V, D and J gene segments. For a sequence to be retained, at least a six-nucleotide match to both a V gene segment and a J gene segment was required. A rearrangement counted as productive if the CDR3 had no stop codons and remained in frame with V and J, and every other rearrangement counted as non-productive. Following IMGT convention, CDR3 was defined as the stretch from the second conserved V-encoded cysteine up to the conserved J-encoded phenylalanine. The earlier analysis of a few hundred of the donors excluded sequences that lacked an unambiguous match to a single V gene segment. An earlier analysis of several hundred of the donors classified V segments as functional when productive rearrangements were above 56.7% and as segregating when the standard deviation between donors was above 5%. To diagnose cytomegalovirus status from the catalog of TCR beta chain sequences, a statistical classification framework was built. In a later analysis, V and J genes were assigned by comparing TCR nucleotide sequences against IMGT/GENE-DB human TR gene sequences. A later analysis assigned CDR3 sequences and most-parsimonious VDJ recombination scenarios with the TCRdist pipeline. In a later analysis, every TCR beta chain was defined by the combination of its CDR3 amino acid sequence and its V-gene family, and reads without a unique V-gene family were dropped. A later analysis removed 500 to 650 highly shared, low-generation-probability nucleotide sequences to deal with suspected cross-contamination and a sequencing artifact. A later analysis calculated a clonal expansion index for each public chain from normalized within-repertoire ranks of inferred template counts. A later analysis computed generation probabilities with a VDJ recombination model fitted to out-of-frame rearrangements, and checked the results against IGoR. In a later analysis, hypergeometric tests were used to score TCR-TCR, TCR-HLA and TCR-CMV co-occurrence, with a repertoire-size bias correction applied to TCR pairs. In a later analysis, false discovery rates were estimated by permuting HLA or CMV assignments 20 times. In a later analysis, co-occurring TCRs were grouped using DBSCAN, with TCRdist sequence similarity added in when clustering inside HLA-allele-positive subsets. Co-occurrence clustering excluded repertoires with fewer than 30,000 or more than 120,000 public chains, plus five with anomalous nucleotide sharing. The immuneACCESS repertoire file appears here via TCRdb, limited to in-frame rearrangements. These files lack a portion of the clones; in checked studies, under half of the deficit traces to unresolved V genes, and the cause of the others is not known. V and J calls and clone size are those listed in that table; D and trimming were worked out from the DNA. The sample contains 150,000 or so clones, over 75% of them found a single time. The ten largest make up approximately 6% of the sample.

The cohort was made up of 500 to 850 healthy bone marrow donors. Cohort members were all nominally healthy when sampled, although unrecorded immune exposures were likely present. The donor tested CMV seropositive and was one of the 289 seropositive cohort members. A peripheral blood sample was provided by each donor, and peripheral blood mononuclear cells were used for TCR beta sequencing. Genomic DNA was extracted from the blood cell samples with the Qiagen DNeasy Blood Extraction Kit. Regarding this clone: What antigen it recognizes has not been identified. No per-base quality is available; no much larger clone lies one base away. The sample holds other DNA sequences that translate to the same CDR3.

V is pruned by 3 bases and J by 0 bases, leaving 14 bases of the junction without a gene match. The cysteine opens and the phenylalanine closes a CDR3 of 21 amino acids. Only CDR3 DNA is held: 63 bases, read in frame from base 1. The germline V gene yields SGDLS for CDR1 and YYNGEE for CDR2. The receptor's source is a man aged 25-40 years in good health and CMV-seropositive. The sequence links TRBV9 to TRBJ2-3, with 15 central nucleotides matching TRBD2. Source material: PBMCs. The CDR3 sequence is CASSAFPPGTSGGTSTDTQYF. The nucleotide sequence reads as follows: TGTGCCAGCAGCGCCTTCCCCCCCGGGACTAGCGGGGGGACCAGCACAGATACGCAGTATTTT.